This T cell receptor beta chain was found in a study of blood T cell repertoires in COVID-19. Some clones are missing from TCRdb's copy, which holds only in-frame ones; the method was immunoSEQ multiplex PCR. The sample comprises 62,000 or so clones, 88% of which are singletons, and 2% to 2.5% rests with the top ten. The sequencing input was peripheral blood. The TCR originated in a human donor in a cohort sampled during active COVID-19.

CDR3 residues: CASTPEYANTGELFF. CDR3 nucleotides: TGTGCCAGCACCCCGGAGTACGCGAACACCGGGGAGCTGTTTTTT. J is TRBJ2-2 and V is TRBV6-5; D unclear. This CDR3 region has 15 residues. V lost 7 bases and J lost 0, with 12 bases in between. The germline CDR1 and CDR2 sequences are MNHEY and SVGAGI.